Listed below are T cell receptor beta chains from one sample, sequenced in a study of OX40 agonist ivuxolimab in advanced cancers. Only in-frame clones appear in the TCRdb table, and some are missing; sequencing was by immunoSEQ multiplex PCR. The sample holds some 96,000 clones, approximately 89% seen once. The sequencing used CD4+ or CD8+ T cells sorted from blood, collected in a trial of the OX40 agonist ivuxolimab. These receptor sequences come from an adult with an advanced solid tumor such as melanoma, head and neck, liver or kidney cancer. CDR3s include the opening cysteine and the closing phenylalanine or tryptophan. The order of the fields is clone size, J gene, V gene, D gene, CDR3 protein, CDR3 DNA. The D gene is left open where the match is weak. Size tells how often a clone was seen (once, few, many) or the class of an expanded clone, and some rows leave it out.

abundance: -
j_gene: TRBJ2-1
v_gene: TRBV28
d_gene: -
CDR3aa: CASSPWTPGYNEQFF
CDR3nt: TGTGCCAGCAGTCCCTGGACGCCGGGCTACAATGAGCAGTTCTTC

abundance: -
j_gene: TRBJ2-7
v_gene: TRBV5-6
d_gene: TRBD1
CDR3aa: CASSLVGTGHEQYF
CDR3nt: TGTGCCAGCAGCTTGGTAGGGACAGGCCACGAGCAGTACTTC

abundance: once
j_gene: TRBJ1-2
v_gene: TRBV30
d_gene: -
CDR3aa: CAWNKYPVNYGYTF
CDR3nt: TGTGCCTGGAATAAGTACCCGGTGAACTATGGCTACACCTTC

abundance: -
j_gene: TRBJ2-6
v_gene: TRBV18
d_gene: TRBD1
CDR3aa: CASTSGQPGSGANVLTF
CDR3nt: TGTGCCAGCACATCGGGACAGCCCGGCTCTGGGGCCAACGTCCTGACTTTC

abundance: -
j_gene: TRBJ1-2
v_gene: TRBV27
d_gene: TRBD1
CDR3aa: CASSAPTGVGYTF
CDR3nt: TGTGCCAGCAGTGCCCCGACAGGGGTAGGCTACACCTTC

abundance: -
j_gene: TRBJ2-1
v_gene: TRBV11-3
d_gene: -
CDR3aa: CASSLESGNEQFF
CDR3nt: TGTGCCAGCAGCTTAGAGTCCGGCAATGAGCAGTTCTTC

abundance: -
j_gene: TRBJ2-5
v_gene: TRBV19
d_gene: TRBD1
CDR3aa: CASSDRGGETQYF
CDR3nt: TGTGCCAGTAGCGACAGGGGTGGGGAGACCCAGTACTTC

abundance: once
j_gene: TRBJ2-1
v_gene: TRBV11-1
d_gene: TRBD1
CDR3aa: CASSLQGTGFNEQFF
CDR3nt: TGTGCCAGCAGCTTACAAGGGACAGGATTCAATGAGCAGTTCTTC

abundance: -
j_gene: TRBJ2-2
v_gene: TRBV4-2
d_gene: -
CDR3aa: CASSQDKGSTGELFF
CDR3nt: TGTGCCAGCAGCCAAGATAAGGGATCCACCGGGGAGCTGTTTTTT

abundance: -
j_gene: TRBJ1-5
v_gene: TRBV4-3
d_gene: -
CDR3aa: CASRPNVNSNQPQHF
CDR3nt: TGCGCCAGCAGGCCCAATGTTAATAGCAATCAGCCCCAGCATTTT

abundance: -
j_gene: TRBJ2-6
v_gene: TRBV30
d_gene: TRBD1
CDR3aa: CAWTQDRVRSGANVLTF
CDR3nt: TGTGCCTGGACCCAGGACAGGGTACGCTCTGGGGCCAACGTCCTGACTTTC

abundance: -
j_gene: TRBJ1-4
v_gene: TRBV30
d_gene: -
CDR3aa: CAWIRTADEKLFF
CDR3nt: TGTGCCTGGATAAGGACAGCGGATGAAAAACTGTTTTTT

abundance: few
j_gene: TRBJ2-7
v_gene: TRBV7-9
d_gene: -
CDR3aa: CASSLRVNYEQYF
CDR3nt: TGTGCCAGCAGCCTCAGGGTCAACTACGAGCAGTACTTC

abundance: once
j_gene: TRBJ2-2
v_gene: TRBV5-1
d_gene: TRBD1
CDR3aa: CASSSTGGWTGELFF
CDR3nt: TGCGCCAGCAGCTCTACAGGGGGCTGGACCGGGGAGCTGTTTTTT

abundance: -
j_gene: TRBJ2-7
v_gene: TRBV27
d_gene: -
CDR3aa: CASSLSFGPTYEQYF
CDR3nt: TGTGCCAGCAGTTTAAGTTTTGGGCCGACCTACGAGCAGTACTTC

abundance: -
j_gene: TRBJ2-1
v_gene: TRBV4-1
d_gene: TRBD2
CDR3aa: CASSQGTSGMNEQFF
CDR3nt: TGCGCCAGCAGCCAGGGGACTAGCGGGATGAATGAGCAGTTCTTC

abundance: -
j_gene: TRBJ2-1
v_gene: TRBV19
d_gene: TRBD2
CDR3aa: CASSSGRHGEQFF
CDR3nt: TGTGCCAGTAGTAGCGGGAGGCATGGTGAGCAGTTCTTC

abundance: -
j_gene: TRBJ1-2
v_gene: TRBV4-3
d_gene: -
CDR3aa: CASSQDLWRLGGYTF
CDR3nt: TGCGCCAGCAGCCAAGATCTCTGGCGATTGGGTGGCTACACCTTC

abundance: -
j_gene: TRBJ1-2
v_gene: TRBV14
d_gene: -
CDR3aa: CASSQDRDYGYTF
CDR3nt: TGTGCCAGCAGCCAAGACAGGGACTATGGCTACACCTTC

abundance: -
j_gene: TRBJ1-1
v_gene: TRBV15
d_gene: -
CDR3aa: CATSRDLVNTEAFF
CDR3nt: TGTGCCACCAGCAGAGATCTAGTGAACACTGAAGCTTTCTTT

abundance: -
j_gene: TRBJ1-5
v_gene: TRBV9
d_gene: -
CDR3aa: CASSVGAGDQPQHF
CDR3nt: TGTGCCAGCAGCGTAGGGGCAGGGGATCAGCCCCAGCATTTT

abundance: -
j_gene: TRBJ2-7
v_gene: TRBV6-5
d_gene: TRBD1
CDR3aa: CASSSTGTGFYEQYF
CDR3nt: TGTGCCAGCAGCAGCACCGGGACAGGCTTCTACGAGCAGTACTTC

abundance: -
j_gene: TRBJ2-1
v_gene: TRBV25-1
d_gene: TRBD2
CDR3aa: CASSEFCGLAGRNEQFF
CDR3nt: TGTGCCAGCAGTGAATTTTGCGGACTAGCGGGACGCAATGAGCAGTTCTTC

abundance: -
j_gene: TRBJ2-3
v_gene: TRBV5-4
d_gene: TRBD2
CDR3aa: CASSLEAGVSTQYF
CDR3nt: TGTGCCAGCAGCTTGGAAGCGGGAGTGTCCACGCAGTATTTT

abundance: -
j_gene: TRBJ1-3
v_gene: TRBV7-9
d_gene: -
CDR3aa: CASSLGTGSSGNTIYF
CDR3nt: TGTGCCAGCAGCTTAGGTACAGGGAGCTCTGGAAACACCATATATTTT

abundance: -
j_gene: TRBJ2-4
v_gene: TRBV28
d_gene: -
CDR3aa: CASSLPAKNIQYF
CDR3nt: TGTGCCAGCAGTTTACCTGCTAAAAACATTCAGTACTTC

abundance: -
j_gene: TRBJ2-7
v_gene: TRBV19
d_gene: -
CDR3aa: CASSLRPGKKSYEQYF
CDR3nt: TGTGCCAGTAGTTTAAGACCCGGGAAAAAATCCTACGAGCAGTACTTC

abundance: -
j_gene: TRBJ2-1
v_gene: TRBV7-3
d_gene: -
CDR3aa: CASSLRVDSYNEQFF
CDR3nt: TGTGCCAGCAGCTTAAGGGTGGACTCCTACAATGAGCAGTTCTTC

abundance: -
j_gene: TRBJ2-3
v_gene: TRBV7-6
d_gene: TRBD2
CDR3aa: CASSPRIAGVNADTQYF
CDR3nt: TGTGCCAGCAGCCCGCGGATAGCGGGAGTGAACGCAGATACGCAGTATTTT

abundance: -
j_gene: TRBJ2-7
v_gene: TRBV27
d_gene: TRBD1
CDR3aa: CASRPGGPYEQYF
CDR3nt: TGTGCCAGCAGGCCAGGGGGCCCCTACGAGCAGTACTTC

abundance: -
j_gene: TRBJ1-3
v_gene: TRBV5-1
d_gene: -
CDR3aa: CASSLESVGISGNTIYF
CDR3nt: TGCGCCAGCAGCTTGGAGTCGGTGGGAATCTCTGGAAACACCATATATTTT

abundance: -
j_gene: TRBJ1-2
v_gene: TRBV11-2
d_gene: -
CDR3aa: CASSFGGRVLSGYTF
CDR3nt: TGTGCCAGCAGCTTCGGAGGACGGGTCCTCAGCGGCTACACCTTC

abundance: -
j_gene: TRBJ1-3
v_gene: TRBV28
d_gene: -
CDR3aa: CASSPSSGGTGNTIYF
CDR3nt: TGTGCCAGCAGTCCTAGCTCGGGGGGAACGGGAAACACCATATATTTT

abundance: -
j_gene: TRBJ2-3
v_gene: TRBV7-2
d_gene: -
CDR3aa: CASSPAGVLVSDTQYF
CDR3nt: TGTGCCAGCAGCCCCGCAGGGGTTCTAGTCTCAGATACGCAGTATTTT

abundance: -
j_gene: TRBJ1-2
v_gene: TRBV5-4
d_gene: -
CDR3aa: CASSLPQGGYTF
CDR3nt: TGTGCCAGCAGCCTTCCCCAGGGTGGCTACACCTTC

abundance: -
j_gene: TRBJ2-7
v_gene: TRBV15
d_gene: -
CDR3aa: CATSRLRGDEQYF
CDR3nt: TGTGCCACCAGCAGACTCAGGGGAGACGAGCAGTACTTC

abundance: -
j_gene: TRBJ2-3
v_gene: TRBV11-2
d_gene: TRBD2
CDR3aa: CASSRGGRSTDTQYF
CDR3nt: TGTGCCAGCAGTCGGGGCGGGAGGAGCACAGATACGCAGTATTTT

abundance: -
j_gene: TRBJ1-3
v_gene: TRBV28
d_gene: TRBD1
CDR3aa: CASSSGQLSGNTIYF
CDR3nt: TGTGCCAGCAGTTCGGGACAGCTCTCTGGAAACACCATATATTTT

abundance: -
j_gene: TRBJ2-7
v_gene: TRBV10-1
d_gene: TRBD1
CDR3aa: CASSESRTGGNEQYF
CDR3nt: TGCGCCAGCAGTGAGTCCAGGACAGGAGGAAACGAGCAGTACTTC

abundance: -
j_gene: TRBJ1-5
v_gene: TRBV28
d_gene: -
CDR3aa: CASSPPKYSQPQHF
CDR3nt: TGTGCCAGCAGCCCCCCTAAGTACTCGCAGCCCCAGCATTTT

abundance: -
j_gene: TRBJ2-6
v_gene: TRBV30
d_gene: -
CDR3aa: CAFISISGANVLTF
CDR3nt: TGTGCCTTCATCTCTATTTCCGGGGCCAACGTCCTGACTTTC

abundance: -
j_gene: TRBJ1-4
v_gene: TRBV11-2
d_gene: -
CDR3aa: CASSLERAHNEKLFF
CDR3nt: TGTGCCAGCAGCTTAGAGAGGGCCCATAATGAAAAACTGTTTTTT

abundance: -
j_gene: TRBJ2-7
v_gene: TRBV28
d_gene: TRBD2
CDR3aa: CASRLAGGPVKQYF
CDR3nt: TGTGCCAGCAGATTAGCGGGAGGGCCGGTCAAGCAGTACTTC

abundance: -
j_gene: TRBJ2-3
v_gene: TRBV5-1
d_gene: -
CDR3aa: CASSLAAMSTDTQYF
CDR3nt: TGCGCCAGCAGCTTGGCCGCGATGAGCACAGATACGCAGTATTTT

abundance: -
j_gene: TRBJ2-5
v_gene: TRBV7-3
d_gene: TRBD2
CDR3aa: CASSLTGLARETQYF
CDR3nt: TGTGCCAGCAGCTTAACGGGACTAGCGAGGGAGACCCAGTACTTC

abundance: -
j_gene: TRBJ2-7
v_gene: TRBV5-1
d_gene: TRBD2
CDR3aa: CASSLSGLASYEQYF
CDR3nt: TGCGCCAGCAGCTTGTCGGGACTAGCGTCCTACGAGCAGTACTTC

abundance: few
j_gene: TRBJ2-2
v_gene: TRBV11-2
d_gene: -
CDR3aa: CASSLTAVTGELFF
CDR3nt: TGTGCCAGCAGCTTAACCGCGGTCACCGGGGAGCTGTTTTTT

abundance: -
j_gene: TRBJ1-5
v_gene: TRBV5-1
d_gene: -
CDR3aa: CASSMTGGGNQPQHF
CDR3nt: TGCGCCAGCAGCATGACAGGCGGCGGCAATCAGCCCCAGCATTTT

abundance: -
j_gene: TRBJ2-1
v_gene: TRBV7-2
d_gene: -
CDR3aa: CASSLASSSYNEQFF
CDR3nt: TGTGCCAGCAGCTTAGCCAGTAGCTCCTACAATGAGCAGTTCTTC